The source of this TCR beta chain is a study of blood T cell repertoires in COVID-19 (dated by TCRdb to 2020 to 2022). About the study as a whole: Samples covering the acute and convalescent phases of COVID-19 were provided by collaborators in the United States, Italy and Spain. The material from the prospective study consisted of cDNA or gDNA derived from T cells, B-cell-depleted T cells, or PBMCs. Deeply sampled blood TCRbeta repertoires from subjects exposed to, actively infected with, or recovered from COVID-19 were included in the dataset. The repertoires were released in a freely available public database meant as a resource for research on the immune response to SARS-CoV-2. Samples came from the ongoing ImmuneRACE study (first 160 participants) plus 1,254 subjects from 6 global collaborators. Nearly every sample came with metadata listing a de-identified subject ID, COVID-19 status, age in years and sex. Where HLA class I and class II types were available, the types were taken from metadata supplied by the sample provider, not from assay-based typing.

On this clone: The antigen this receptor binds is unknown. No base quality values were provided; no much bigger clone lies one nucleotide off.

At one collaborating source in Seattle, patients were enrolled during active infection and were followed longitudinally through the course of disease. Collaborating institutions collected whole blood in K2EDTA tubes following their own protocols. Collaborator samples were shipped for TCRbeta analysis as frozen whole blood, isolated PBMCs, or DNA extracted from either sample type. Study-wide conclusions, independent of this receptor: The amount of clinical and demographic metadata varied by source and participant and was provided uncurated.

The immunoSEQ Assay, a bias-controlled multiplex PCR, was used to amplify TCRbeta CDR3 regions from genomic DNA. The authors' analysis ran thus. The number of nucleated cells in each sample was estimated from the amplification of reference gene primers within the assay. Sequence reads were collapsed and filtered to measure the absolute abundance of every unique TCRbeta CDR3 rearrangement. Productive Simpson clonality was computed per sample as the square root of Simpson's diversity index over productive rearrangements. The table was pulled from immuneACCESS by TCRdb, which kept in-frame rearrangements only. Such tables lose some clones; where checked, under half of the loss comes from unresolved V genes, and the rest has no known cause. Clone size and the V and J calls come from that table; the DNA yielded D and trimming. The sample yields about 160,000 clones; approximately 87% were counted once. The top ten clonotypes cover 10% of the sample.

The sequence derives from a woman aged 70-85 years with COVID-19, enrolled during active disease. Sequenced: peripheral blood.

The DNA reads as follows: TGTGCCAGCAGTCCCCCAAAAGCGGGGGGATTCACAGATACGCAGTATTTT. Translated, this gives CASSPPKAGGFTDTQYF. The rearrangement joined TRBV6-6 to TRBJ2-3; 9 of the junction bases match TRBD2. Including cysteine and phenylalanine, the CDR3 has 17 amino acids. Only CDR3 DNA is held: 51 bases, read in frame from base 1. The germline V gene (reference sequence) supplies CDR1 MNHNY and CDR2 SVGAGI. V trim: 5 bases; J trim: 2 bases; unmatched bases: 11.